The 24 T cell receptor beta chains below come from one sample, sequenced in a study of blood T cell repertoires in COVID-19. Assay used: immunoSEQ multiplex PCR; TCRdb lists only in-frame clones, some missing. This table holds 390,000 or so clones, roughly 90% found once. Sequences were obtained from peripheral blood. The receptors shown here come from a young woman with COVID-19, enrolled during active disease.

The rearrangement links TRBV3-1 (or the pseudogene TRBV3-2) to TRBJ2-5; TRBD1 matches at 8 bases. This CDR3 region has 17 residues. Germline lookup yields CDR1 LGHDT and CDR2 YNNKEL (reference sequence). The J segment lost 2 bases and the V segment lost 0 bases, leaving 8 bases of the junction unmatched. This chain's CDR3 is CASSQDRGQGLQETQYF. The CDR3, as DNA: TGTGCCAGCAGCCAAGATCGAGGACAGGGCTTACAAGAGACCCAGTACTTC.

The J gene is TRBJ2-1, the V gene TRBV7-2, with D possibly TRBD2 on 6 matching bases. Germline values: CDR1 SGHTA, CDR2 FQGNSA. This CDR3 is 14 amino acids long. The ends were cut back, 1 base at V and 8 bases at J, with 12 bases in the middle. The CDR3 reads CASSLELAWYEQFF. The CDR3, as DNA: TGTGCCAGCAGCTTAGAACTAGCTTGGTATGAGCAGTTCTTC.

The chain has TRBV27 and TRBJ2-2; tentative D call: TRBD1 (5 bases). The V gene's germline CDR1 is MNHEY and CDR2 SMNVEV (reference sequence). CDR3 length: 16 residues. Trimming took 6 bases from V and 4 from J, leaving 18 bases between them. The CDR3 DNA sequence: TGTGCCAGCAGCCCATTTGGGGCAGGGTCCACCGGGGAGCTGTTTTTT. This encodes CASSPFGAGSTGELFF.

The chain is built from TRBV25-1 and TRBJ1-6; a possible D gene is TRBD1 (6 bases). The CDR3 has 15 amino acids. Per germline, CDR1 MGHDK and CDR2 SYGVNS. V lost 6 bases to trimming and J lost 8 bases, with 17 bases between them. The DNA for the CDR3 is TGTGCCAGCAGCGCAGCGGGACAAGGAGATTCACCCCTCCACTTT. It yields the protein CASSAAGQGDSPLHF.

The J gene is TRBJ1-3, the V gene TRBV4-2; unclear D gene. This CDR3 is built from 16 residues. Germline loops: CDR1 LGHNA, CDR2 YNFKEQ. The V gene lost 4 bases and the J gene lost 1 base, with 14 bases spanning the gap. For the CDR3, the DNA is TGTGCCAGCAGCCTGCTTGCGATTAAATCTGGAAACACCATATATTTT. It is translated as CASSLLAIKSGNTIYF.

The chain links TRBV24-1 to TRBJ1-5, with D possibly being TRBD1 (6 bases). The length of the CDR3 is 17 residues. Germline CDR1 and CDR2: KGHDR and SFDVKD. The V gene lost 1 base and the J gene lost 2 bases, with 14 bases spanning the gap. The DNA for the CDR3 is TGTGCCACCAGTGATTTTCCGGGACAAGGGGGCAATCAGCCCCAGCATTTT. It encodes CATSDFPGQGGNQPQHF.

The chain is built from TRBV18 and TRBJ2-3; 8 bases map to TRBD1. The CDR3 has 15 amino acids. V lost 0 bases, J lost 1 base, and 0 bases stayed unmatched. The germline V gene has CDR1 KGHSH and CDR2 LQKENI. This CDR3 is CASSPPDRGTDTQYF. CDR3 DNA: TGTGCCAGCTCACCACCGGACAGGGGCACAGATACGCAGTATTTT.

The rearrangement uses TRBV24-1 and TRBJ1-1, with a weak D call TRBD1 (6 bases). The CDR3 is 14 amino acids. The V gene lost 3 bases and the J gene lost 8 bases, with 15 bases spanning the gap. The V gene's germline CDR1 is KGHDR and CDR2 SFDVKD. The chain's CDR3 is CATSDPQGKGEAFF. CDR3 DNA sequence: TGTGCCACCAGTGATCCACAGGGTAAGGGCGAAGCTTTCTTT.

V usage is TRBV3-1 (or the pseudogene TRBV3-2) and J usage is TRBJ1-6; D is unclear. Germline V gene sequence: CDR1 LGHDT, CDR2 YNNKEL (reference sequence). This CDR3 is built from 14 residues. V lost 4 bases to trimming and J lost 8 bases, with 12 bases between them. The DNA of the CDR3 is TGTGCCAGCAGCCGAGGCCCTAAGGATTCACCCCTCCACTTT. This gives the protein CASSRGPKDSPLHF.

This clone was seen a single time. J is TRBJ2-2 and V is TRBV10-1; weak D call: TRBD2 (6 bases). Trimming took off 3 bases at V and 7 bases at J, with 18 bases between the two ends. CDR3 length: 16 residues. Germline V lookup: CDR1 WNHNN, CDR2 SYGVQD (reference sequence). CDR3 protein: CASSDRLFWEDGELFF. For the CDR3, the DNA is TGCGCCAGCAGTGACCGGCTATTCTGGGAGGACGGGGAGCTGTTTTTT.

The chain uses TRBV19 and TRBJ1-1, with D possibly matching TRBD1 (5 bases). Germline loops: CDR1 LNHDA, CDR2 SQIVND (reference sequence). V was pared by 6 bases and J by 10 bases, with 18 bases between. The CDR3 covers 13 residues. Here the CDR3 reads CASSTSGTPVAFF. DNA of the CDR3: TGTGCCAGTAGCACCTCCGGGACTCCTGTAGCTTTCTTT.

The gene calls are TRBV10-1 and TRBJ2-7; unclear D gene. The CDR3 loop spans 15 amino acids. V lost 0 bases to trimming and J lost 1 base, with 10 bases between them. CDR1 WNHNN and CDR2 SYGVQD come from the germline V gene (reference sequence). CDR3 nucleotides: TGCGCCAGCAGTGAGTCATCCGCAGCGTCCTACGAGCAGTACTTC. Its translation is CASSESSAASYEQYF.

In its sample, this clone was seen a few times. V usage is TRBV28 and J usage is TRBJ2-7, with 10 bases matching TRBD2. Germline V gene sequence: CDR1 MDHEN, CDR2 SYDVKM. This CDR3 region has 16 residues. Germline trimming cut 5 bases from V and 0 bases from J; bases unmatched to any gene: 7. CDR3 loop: CASSPGLAEISYEQYV. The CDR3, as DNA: TGTGCCAGCAGTCCAGGACTAGCGGAGATCTCCTACGAGCAGTACGTC.

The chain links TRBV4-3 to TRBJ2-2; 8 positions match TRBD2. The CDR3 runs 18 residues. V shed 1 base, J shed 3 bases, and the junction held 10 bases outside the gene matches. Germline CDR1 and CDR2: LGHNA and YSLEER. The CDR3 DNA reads TGCGCCAGCAGCCAAGCCGATAAGACTAGCGAAGACACCGGGGAGCTGTTTTTT. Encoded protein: CASSQADKTSEDTGELFF.

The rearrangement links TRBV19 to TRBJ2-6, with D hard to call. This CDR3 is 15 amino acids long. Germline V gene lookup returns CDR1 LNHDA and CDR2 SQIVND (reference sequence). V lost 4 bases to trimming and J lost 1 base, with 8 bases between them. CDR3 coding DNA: TGTGCCAGTAGTAAGAGAATTTCTGGGGCCAACGTCCTGACTTTC. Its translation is CASSKRISGANVLTF.

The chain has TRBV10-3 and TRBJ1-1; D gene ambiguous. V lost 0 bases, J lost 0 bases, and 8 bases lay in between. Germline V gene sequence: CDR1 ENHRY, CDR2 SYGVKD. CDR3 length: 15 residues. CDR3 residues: CAISESTLMNTEAFF. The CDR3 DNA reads TGTGCCATCAGTGAGTCGACTCTCATGAACACTGAAGCTTTCTTT.

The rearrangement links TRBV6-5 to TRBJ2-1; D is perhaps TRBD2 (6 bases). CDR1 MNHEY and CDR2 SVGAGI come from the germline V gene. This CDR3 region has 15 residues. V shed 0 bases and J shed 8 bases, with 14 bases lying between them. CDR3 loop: CASSYSDPRGYEQFF. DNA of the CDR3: TGTGCCAGCAGTTACTCGGACCCCCGGGGGTATGAGCAGTTCTTC.

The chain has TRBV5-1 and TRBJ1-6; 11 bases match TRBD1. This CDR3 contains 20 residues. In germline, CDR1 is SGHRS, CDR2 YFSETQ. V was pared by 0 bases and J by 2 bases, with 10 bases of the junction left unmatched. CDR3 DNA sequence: TGCGCCAGCAGCTTGGGCCGCCGGGGACAGGGGGATGCCTATAATTCACCCCTCCACTTT. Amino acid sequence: CASSLGRRGQGDAYNSPLHF.

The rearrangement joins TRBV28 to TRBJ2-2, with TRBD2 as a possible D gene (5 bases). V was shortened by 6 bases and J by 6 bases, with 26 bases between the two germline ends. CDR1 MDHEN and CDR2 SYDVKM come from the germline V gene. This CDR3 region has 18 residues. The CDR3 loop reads CASRAYPAGSVSPGELFF. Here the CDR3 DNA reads TGTGCCAGCAGGGCCTATCCGGCGGGCAGCGTCAGCCCCGGGGAGCTGTTTTTT.

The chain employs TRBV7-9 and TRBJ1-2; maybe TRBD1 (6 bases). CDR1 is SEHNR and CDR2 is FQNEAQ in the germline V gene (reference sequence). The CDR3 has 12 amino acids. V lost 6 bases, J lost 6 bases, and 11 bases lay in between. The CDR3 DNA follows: TGTGCCAGCAGTAGAAGACAGGATGGCTACACCTTC. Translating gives CASSRRQDGYTF.

CDR3: CAISVSGSTGANVLTF. The CDR3 DNA reads TGTGCCATCAGTGTTTCGGGGAGCACTGGGGCCAACGTCCTGACTTTC. J is TRBJ2-6 and V is TRBV10-3; TRBD2 might be the D (5 bases). Germline lookup yields CDR1 ENHRY and CDR2 SYGVKD. Trimming cost V 4 bases and J 2 bases, with 12 bases left between them. CDR3 length: 16 residues.

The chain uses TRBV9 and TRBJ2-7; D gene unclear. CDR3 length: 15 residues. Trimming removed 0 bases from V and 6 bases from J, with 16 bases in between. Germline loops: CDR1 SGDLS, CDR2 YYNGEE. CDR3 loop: CASSVASGTVTEQYF. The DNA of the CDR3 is TGTGCCAGCAGCGTAGCATCAGGTACGGTCACCGAGCAGTACTTC. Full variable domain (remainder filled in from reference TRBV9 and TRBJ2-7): DSGVTQTPKHLITATGQRVTLRCSPRSGDLSVYWYQQSLDQGLQFLIQYYNGEERAKGNILERFSAQQFPDLHSELNLSSLELGDSALYFCASSVASGTVTEQYFGPGTRLTVT.

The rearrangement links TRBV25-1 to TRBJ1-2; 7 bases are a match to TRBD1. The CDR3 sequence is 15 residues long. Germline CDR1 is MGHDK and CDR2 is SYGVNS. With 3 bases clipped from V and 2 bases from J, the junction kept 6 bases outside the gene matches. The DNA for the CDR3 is TGTGCCAGCAGTGAGACAGGGAAGGCCAACTATGGCTACACCTTC. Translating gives CASSETGKANYGYTF.

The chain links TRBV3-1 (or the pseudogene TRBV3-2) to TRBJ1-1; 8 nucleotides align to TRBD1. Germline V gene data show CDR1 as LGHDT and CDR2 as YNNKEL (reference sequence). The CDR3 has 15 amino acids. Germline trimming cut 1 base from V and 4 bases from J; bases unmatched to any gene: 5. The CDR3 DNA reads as TGTGCCAGCAGCCAAGGGACCACAGGGGGCACTGAAGCTTTCTTT. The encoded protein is CASSQGTTGGTEAFF.